This TCR beta chain was obtained from a study of OX40 agonist ivuxolimab in advanced cancers. Whole-study context: The dose-escalation cohort had hepatocellular carcinoma, melanoma, renal cell or head and neck cancer.

Assay used: immunoSEQ multiplex PCR; TCRdb lists only in-frame clones, some missing. The sample yields approximately 89,000 clones, approximately 90% seen once. Blood specimens came from baseline, cycle 4 day 1, and cycle 7 day 1. Germline CDR1 SQVTM, CDR2 ANQGSEA. This CDR3 contains 13 residues. Trimming removed 4 bases from V and 0 bases from J, with 6 bases in between. Sequencing was performed on CD4+ or CD8+ T cells sorted from blood, taken in a trial of the OX40 agonist ivuxolimab. The chain links TRBV29-1 to TRBJ2-2; D is undetermined. The TCR originated in an adult with an advanced solid tumor such as melanoma, head and neck, liver or kidney cancer. The CDR3 coding sequence is TGCAGCGTTGGCACAGCGAACACCGGGGAGCTGTTTTTT. Its translation is CSVGTANTGELFF.